This entry features one T cell receptor beta chain sequence. This sample was taken from a study of cytomegalovirus exposure and HLA in healthy donors. The V segment lost 8 bases and the J segment 4 bases; nucleotides outside the gene matches: 8. Germline V lookup: CDR1 LNHDA, CDR2 SQIVND (reference sequence). The CDR3 is made up of 15 amino acids. PCR primers comprised 60 Vbeta and 13 Jbeta primers. Sequencing used immunoSEQ multiplex PCR; TCRdb keeps in-frame clones, though not all of them. The sample holds about 200,000 clones, over 65% seen once. This receptor was obtained from a boy younger than 10 in good health and CMV-seronegative. The chain combines TRBV19 with TRBJ1-5; TRBD1 agrees at 10 bases. Material for sequencing was PBMCs. In nucleotides, the CDR3 is TGTGCCAGTGGAGACGACAGGGGGCGGAATCAGCCCCAGCATTTT. Encoded protein: CASGDDRGRNQPQHF.